This is a list of T cell receptor beta chains from one sample in a study of control samples from healthy donors and cancer patients. Only in-frame clones appear in the TCRdb table, and some are missing; sequencing was by immunoSEQ multiplex PCR. The sample contains tens of thousands of clones, about 87% of which appear only once. What was sequenced was blood. The origin of the receptors is a woman in her 70s in good health. The CDR3 runs from the conserved cysteine through the conserved F or W. Fields, in order: V gene, D gene, J gene, clone size, CDR3 DNA, CDR3 protein. The D gene is left open where the match is weak. Size tells how often a clone was seen (once, few, many) or the class of an expanded clone, and some rows leave it out.

TRBV7-2,-,TRBJ1-2,-,TGTGCCAGCAGCACAGACCCGGGAATCGGCTATGGCTACACCTTC,CASSTDPGIGYGYTF
TRBV30,-,TRBJ1-1,-,TGTGCCTGGAGTGTACGACAGAAAAACACTGAAGCTTTCTTT,CAWSVRQKNTEAFF
TRBV11-2,-,TRBJ2-5,-,TGTGCCAGCAGCTTAGTAGGGGGGGAAGAGACCCAGTACTTC,CASSLVGGEETQYF
TRBV6-1,TRBD1,TRBJ2-2,-,TGTGCCAGCAGTGAACAGGGGGCAGTAACCGGGGAGCTGTTTTTT,CASSEQGAVTGELFF
TRBV7-7,-,TRBJ1-1,-,TGTGCTAGCAGCTTTGAATTAGGCACTGAAGCTTTCTTT,CASSFELGTEAFF
TRBV10-2,TRBD1,TRBJ1-5,-,TGCGCCAGCAGGGCCGGGACAGCCGTTTATAGCAATCAGCCCCAGCATTTT,CASRAGTAVYSNQPQHF
TRBV11-3,-,TRBJ1-1,-,TGTGCCAGCAGCTTTATTAGGGACACTGAAGCTTTCTTT,CASSFIRDTEAFF
TRBV5-8,-,TRBJ1-5,-,TGTGCCAGCAGCTTGTGGAGTCAGCCCCAGCATTTT,CASSLWSQPQHF
TRBV19,-,TRBJ1-1,-,TGTGCCAGTAGTATAGTGGGCACCATCTACACTGAAGCTTTCTTT,CASSIVGTIYTEAFF
TRBV5-1,-,TRBJ1-4,-,TGCGCCAGCAGCCCAGATGCAACTAATGAAAAACTGTTTTTT,CASSPDATNEKLFF
TRBV15,-,TRBJ2-3,few,TGTGCCACCAGCAGAGAGGTTCCTAGCGATACCACAGATACGCAGTATTTT,CATSREVPSDTTDTQYF
TRBV6-5,TRBD1,TRBJ2-7,-,TGTGCCAGCAGCCTAGGGGGCGACGAGCAGTACTTC,CASSLGGDEQYF
TRBV19,TRBD1,TRBJ1-5,-,TGTGCCAGTAGTATAAGGACAGGGGGTGTTATCGCCGGCAATCAGCCCCAGCATTTT,CASSIRTGGVIAGNQPQHF
TRBV5-6,-,TRBJ1-1,-,TGTGCCAGCAGCTTGGATGGGTTCTGGGGGGACACTGAAGCTTTCTTT,CASSLDGFWGDTEAFF
TRBV11-2,TRBD1,TRBJ2-2,-,TGTGCCAGCAGCCGGACAGGGTCCGGCGGGGAGCTGTTTTTT,CASSRTGSGGELFF
TRBV5-1,TRBD2,TRBJ2-7,-,TGCGCCAGCAGCTATATCACTAGCGCCGAGCAGTACTTC,CASSYITSAEQYF
TRBV6-4,-,TRBJ2-1,-,TGTGCCAGCAGTGCTTCTTCTAGCTCCTACAATGAGCAGTTCTTC,CASSASSSSYNEQFF
TRBV7-9,-,TRBJ1-2,-,TGTGCCAGCAGCTTTTCAGGGGTCGATGGCTACACCTTC,CASSFSGVDGYTF
TRBV6-1,TRBD2,TRBJ2-1,-,TGTGCCAGCAGGGAAGCGGGAGGGACCTACAATGAGCAGTTCTTC,CASREAGGTYNEQFF
TRBV27,TRBD1,TRBJ2-3,-,TGTGCCAGCAGTCCCCGGGACAGGAGACCTAGCACAGATACGCAGTATTTT,CASSPRDRRPSTDTQYF
TRBV29-1,-,TRBJ2-4,-,TGCAGCGTTGAGACAGAGCGAAACATTCAGTACTTC,CSVETERNIQYF
TRBV2,-,TRBJ2-1,few,TGTGCCAGCAGTGACCAGGGGAGCAATGAGCAGTTCTTC,CASSDQGSNEQFF
TRBV3-1/TRBV3-2,-,TRBJ2-1,-,TGTGCCAGCAGCCAAGAGGGTGGATCTAACAATGAGCAGTTCTTC,CASSQEGGSNNEQFF
TRBV7-9,TRBD1,TRBJ1-2,-,TGTGCCAGCAGCTCACTGTCAGGGGGTGGCTACACCTTC,CASSSLSGGGYTF
TRBV5-4,-,TRBJ2-1,-,TGTGCCAGCAGCGTAATGGGCCCCAATGAGCAGTTCTTC,CASSVMGPNEQFF
TRBV5-1,-,TRBJ1-1,-,TGCGCCAGCAGCCCCGACCAGAGAGGGAACACTGAAGCTTTCTTT,CASSPDQRGNTEAFF
TRBV4-3,-,TRBJ2-5,-,TGCGCCAGCAGCCCCGGGGGTAGAGAGACCCAGTACTTC,CASSPGGRETQYF
TRBV11-3,TRBD1,TRBJ2-1,-,TGTGCCAGCAGCGAGTATTCGGGACAGGGTGGTAATGAGCAGTTCTTC,CASSEYSGQGGNEQFF
TRBV5-1,-,TRBJ1-4,many,TGCGCCAGCAGTGAGTCCTCACCTAATGAAAAACTGTTTTTT,CASSESSPNEKLFF
TRBV7-2,-,TRBJ2-5,-,TGTGCCAGCAGCTTAAGTTTTTCAGCGGGACAGGAGACCCAGTACTTC,CASSLSFSAGQETQYF
TRBV6-6,-,TRBJ1-2,few,TGTGCCAGCAGTTTAGGGGGATCCTATGGCTACACCTTC,CASSLGGSYGYTF
TRBV4-1,-,TRBJ1-4,once,TGCGCCAGCAGCCAAGACGGGTCAGGGGTTGACGAAAAACTGTTTTTT,CASSQDGSGVDEKLFF
TRBV20-1,-,TRBJ1-2,-,TGCAGTGCTAGTCGGCAGGAAGGTTGGGACTATGGCTACACCTTC,CSASRQEGWDYGYTF
TRBV7-2,TRBD2,TRBJ2-1,-,TGTGCCAGCAGCGGGTCCATAGCGGGAGGGACCTTCTCCTACAATGAGCAGTTCTTC,CASSGSIAGGTFSYNEQFF
TRBV7-2,-,TRBJ1-1,-,TGTGCCAGCAGCTTATCCCCAGGGGTTGACACTGAAGCTTTCTTT,CASSLSPGVDTEAFF
TRBV11-2,TRBD2,TRBJ2-1,once,TGTGCCAGCAGCTTAAGTGGAGGGACTAGCGGATACAATGAGCAGTTCTTC,CASSLSGGTSGYNEQFF
TRBV5-6,-,TRBJ2-3,-,TGTGCCAGCAGCTCTCTACTAGGGCAGACAGATACGCAGTATTTT,CASSSLLGQTDTQYF
TRBV2,TRBD2,TRBJ2-6,-,TGTGCCAGCAGGGGACTAGCGGGAGTAAGTGGGGCCAACGTCCTGACTTTC,CASRGLAGVSGANVLTF
TRBV5-1,TRBD1,TRBJ1-1,-,TGCGCCAGCAGCTTACAGGGGCAGAACACTGAAGCTTTCTTT,CASSLQGQNTEAFF
TRBV5-4,-,TRBJ1-3,-,TGTGCCAGCAGCTTGGCAGGTGGAAACACCATATATTTT,CASSLAGGNTIYF
TRBV7-9,-,TRBJ2-5,-,TGTGCCAGCAGCTTACGGGGGGCCGGGGAAGAGACCCAGTACTTC,CASSLRGAGEETQYF
TRBV6-5,-,TRBJ1-5,few,TGTGCCAGCAGGGCTGGAACGGATAGCAATCAGCCCCAGCATTTT,CASRAGTDSNQPQHF
TRBV29-1,-,TRBJ2-7,-,TGCAGCGCCCGGGACTTCTACGAGCAGTACTTC,CSARDFYEQYF
TRBV20-1,-,TRBJ2-1,-,TGCAGTGCTAGAGATCTGGATGAGCAGTTCTTC,CSARDLDEQFF
TRBV5-4,TRBD2,TRBJ2-2,-,TGTGCCAGCAGCTTTAGCGGGAGGGCCGGAACCGGGGAGCTGTTTTTT,CASSFSGRAGTGELFF
TRBV7-2,TRBD1,TRBJ2-7,few,TGTGCCAGCAGCCCAAGTATAGGGGACAGCGAGCAGTACTTC,CASSPSIGDSEQYF